The 10 T cell receptor beta chains in this list originate from one sample, sequenced in a study of blood T cell repertoires in COVID-19. TCRdb's copy holds only in-frame clones and misses some; the assay was immunoSEQ multiplex PCR. The sample consists of about 220,000 clones, roughly 85% of them appearing once. The sequencing sample was made of PBMCs or T cells enriched from blood (not recorded which). The source is a woman between 40 and 55 years old with acute COVID-19.

This rearrangement joins TRBV9 to TRBJ1-1; weak D call: TRBD1 (5 bases). CDR3 size: 14 residues. Trimming removed 6 bases from V and 5 bases from J, with 17 bases in between. Germline CDR1 and CDR2: SGDLS and YYNGEE. For the CDR3, the DNA is TGTGCCAGCACCCCGAGTGGGGGAGGGACTGAAGCTTTCTTT. Its protein product is CASTPSGGGTEAFF.

The table lists this clone with a count of one. V gene TRBV2 combines with J gene TRBJ2-1, with 15 nucleotides matching TRBD2. V shed 9 bases and J 8 bases; nucleotides not matched to a gene: 2. The CDR3 extends over 13 amino acids. Per the germline V gene, CDR1 is SNHLY and CDR2 is FYNNEI. Written as DNA, the CDR3 is TGTGCCAGTGGACTAGCGGGGGGGGATGAGCAGTTCTTC. It is translated as CASGLAGGDEQFF.

V usage is TRBV5-1 and J usage is TRBJ1-3; unclear D gene. Germline V gene data show CDR1 as SGHRS and CDR2 as YFSETQ. The ends were cut back, 7 bases at V and 0 bases at J, with 11 bases in the middle. The CDR3 runs 14 residues. The CDR3 nucleotides read TGCGCCAGCCACCCGGGGAACTCTGGAAACACCATATATTTT. It is translated as CASHPGNSGNTIYF.

This chain connects TRBV5-1 to TRBJ1-1, with D perhaps matching TRBD1 (5 bases). Germline loops: CDR1 SGHRS, CDR2 YFSETQ. The CDR3 length is 16 residues. Trimming stripped 2 bases from V and 1 base from J, with 15 bases between. CDR3 DNA sequence: TGCGCCAGCAGCTTACAGCCCGGGGGTGGGAACACTGAAGCTTTCTTT. This encodes CASSLQPGGGNTEAFF.

J is TRBJ2-5 and V is TRBV7-2; maybe TRBD2 (5 bases). Germline CDR1 and CDR2: SGHTA and FQGNSA. Trimming left V 2 bases short and J 1 base short, with 11 bases between. The length of the CDR3 is 15 residues. CDR3 loop: CASSLSAAVQETQYF. The CDR3 DNA sequence: TGTGCCAGCAGCTTATCAGCAGCGGTCCAAGAGACCCAGTACTTC.

This rearrangement joins TRBV29-1 to TRBJ2-3; possible D gene TRBD2, 6 bases. The germline V gene has CDR1 SQVTM and CDR2 ANQGSEA. This CDR3 region has 13 residues. The germline V and J ends were trimmed by 4 bases and 4 bases, with 12 bases remaining between them. The CDR3 bases are TGCAGCGTTGTTTGGGACTTTGCAGATACGCAGTATTTT. This sequence encodes CSVVWDFADTQYF.

The rearrangement links TRBV9 to TRBJ2-2; D remains unclear. Germline assignment: CDR1 SGDLS and CDR2 YYNGEE. Trimming left V 4 bases short and J 4 bases short, with 17 bases between. The CDR3 is 16 residues long. DNA for the CDR3: TGTGCCAGCAGCCCCCATGCGGCCGAAACCACCGGGGAGCTGTTTTTT. This encodes CASSPHAAETTGELFF.

The J gene is TRBJ1-3, the V gene TRBV6-5; D gene ambiguous. Germline V lookup: CDR1 MNHEY, CDR2 SVGAGI. V lost 2 bases to trimming and J lost 3 bases, with 11 bases between them. CDR3 length: 15 amino acids. Here the CDR3 reads CASSYEARSGNTIYF. For the CDR3, the DNA is TGTGCCAGCAGTTACGAGGCCCGCAGTGGAAACACCATATATTTT.

The chain employs TRBV30 and TRBJ1-1; 7 nucleotides line up with TRBD1. Germline CDR1 and CDR2: GTSNPN and SVGIG (reference sequence). With V trimmed by 4 bases and J by 0 bases, 8 bases remained unmatched. The CDR3 spans 15 residues. The CDR3 reads CAWTRQGSMNTEAFF. CDR3 nucleotides: TGTGCCTGGACCCGACAGGGCTCAATGAACACTGAAGCTTTCTTT.

The count of this clone is one. The gene calls are TRBV9 and TRBJ1-1; possibly TRBD1 for D (6 bases). The length of the CDR3 is 14 residues. Germline V CDR1 and CDR2: SGDLS, YYNGEE. Trimming left V 3 bases short and J 4 bases short, with 13 bases between. CDR3 protein: CASSAVRGGTEAFF. CDR3 coding DNA: TGTGCCAGCAGCGCCGTGAGGGGGGGCACTGAAGCTTTCTTT.